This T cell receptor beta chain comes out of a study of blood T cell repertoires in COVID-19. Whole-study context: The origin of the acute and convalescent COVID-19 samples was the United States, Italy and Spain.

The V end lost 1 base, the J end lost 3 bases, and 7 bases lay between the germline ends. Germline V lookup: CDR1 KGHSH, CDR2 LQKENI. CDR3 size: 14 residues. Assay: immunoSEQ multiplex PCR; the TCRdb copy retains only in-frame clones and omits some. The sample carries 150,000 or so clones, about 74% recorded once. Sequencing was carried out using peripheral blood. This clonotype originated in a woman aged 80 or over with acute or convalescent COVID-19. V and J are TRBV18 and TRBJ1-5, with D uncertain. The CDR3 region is CASSPRRDNQPQHF. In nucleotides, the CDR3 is TGTGCCAGCTCACCACGGAGGGACAATCAGCCCCAGCATTTT.